Detailed here is one T cell receptor beta chain. Its antigen is unknown. The sample holds no much larger clone one base away, and base qualities are not on file. Participants in the prospective study were enrolled through a virtual design, were aged roughly 18 to 100 years, and lived in approximately 25 United States geographic areas. Cohort assignment in the prospective study relied on participant-reported clinical history from a screening survey and a study questionnaire. Mobile phlebotomists in the prospective study collected whole blood, serum and a nasopharyngeal or oropharyngeal swab from every participant. Participants in the prospective study had the option to provide additional blood draws and questionnaires over a 2-month period. Blood samples from the prospective study were shipped frozen or at room temperature prior to DNA extraction. TCRbeta CDR3 regions were amplified from genomic DNA by means of the immunoSEQ Assay, a bias-controlled multiplex PCR. The authors' analysis ran thus. The number of nucleated cells in each sample was estimated from the amplification of reference gene primers within the assay. To quantify the absolute abundance of each unique TCRbeta CDR3 rearrangement, sequence reads were collapsed and filtered. For each sample, productive Simpson clonality was calculated by taking the square root of Simpson's diversity index across productive rearrangements. TCRdb mirrors the immuneACCESS table, restricted to in-frame sequences. Some clones are absent from its copies; in checked studies, under half trace to an unresolved V gene, and the reason for the others is unknown. Clone size and the V and J calls come from that table; the DNA yielded D and trimming. For this sample there are 200,000 to 300,000 clones; 85% appear just once. The ten largest clones represent approximately 8.2% of the sample.

This sample is part of a study of blood T cell repertoires in COVID-19 (TCRdb year 2020). Context from the whole study: Samples from collaborators originated in the United States, Italy and Spain and spanned both the acute and convalescent phases of COVID-19. The prospective study material was composed of cDNA or gDNA derived from T cells, B-cell-depleted T cells, or PBMCs. The dataset comprised deeply sampled blood TCRbeta repertoires from subjects exposed to, actively infected with, or recovered from COVID-19. A freely available public database, intended as a resource for researchers studying the immune response to SARS-CoV-2, is where the repertoires were released. The samples were drawn from two sources: the first 160 participants of the ongoing ImmuneRACE study, and 1,200 or so subjects contributed by 6 global collaborators. The sample metadata nearly always contained a de-identified subject ID, COVID-19 status, age in years and sex. Where HLA class I and class II types were available, the types were taken from metadata supplied by the sample provider, not from assay-based typing. The paper's findings and limits, for the study overall: The amount of clinical and demographic metadata varied by source and participant and was provided uncurated.

Sample: PBMCs or T cells enriched from blood (not recorded which). The sequence came from a woman aged 50 to 65 with acute COVID-19.

The sequenced DNA is TGTGCCAGCAGCGTAGAGGCAGGCTTTGACACTGAAGCTTTCTTT. Its product reads: CASSVEAGFDTEAFF. This chain is built from TRBV9 and TRBJ1-1; too little of a D gene remains to name it. The CDR3 sequence holds 15 residues, the cysteine and phenylalanine included. CDR3 DNA only is kept here, 45 bases in frame from base 1. The junction carries 12 bases between V and J, which are trimmed by 0 bases and 3 bases respectively. From the germline V gene, CDR1 is SGDLS and CDR2 is YYNGEE. Supplemented by the reference TRBV9 and TRBJ1-1 proteins around the CDR3, the complete variable domain is DSGVTQTPKHLITATGQRVTLRCSPRSGDLSVYWYQQSLDQGLQFLIQYYNGEERAKGNILERFSAQQFPDLHSELNLSSLELGDSALYFCASSVEAGFDTEAFFGQGTRLTVV.